This TCR beta chain was identified during a study of Ad26.COV2.S vaccination and SARS-CoV-2 variants (dated by TCRdb to 2020 to 2023). In the study overall: Donors in the vaccine arm were drawn from COV1001, a phase I-IIa trial of Ad26.COV2.S in healthy adults that was multicentre, randomized, double-blind and placebo-controlled. Ad26.COV2.S was administered intramuscularly at a dose of 5x10^10 or 1x10^11 viral particles, either as one shot or as two shots given 56 days apart. Sequencing of the TCRbeta repertoire served to evaluate the specificity and breadth of SARS-CoV-2-reactive T cell receptors following Ad26.COV2.S vaccination. The TCR-sequenced set comprised about 32 samples: around 20 Ad26.COV2.S vaccine recipients, 5 placebo recipients and 8 SARS-CoV-2 convalescent individuals. Trial participants were randomized into five groups of five: low-dose or high-dose Ad26.COV2.S given once or twice, or placebo on both occasions. Investigators did not know the trial group allocation while performing experiments and assessing outcomes.

Broad study findings and their caveats: Ad26.COV2.S recipients had higher spike-specific TCR breadth than placebo recipients (P = 0.0014). Substantial breadth of spike-specific CD8+ and CD4+ T cell responses was reported after vaccination. The authors noted that total T cell responses may have been underestimated by the TCR breadth and depth analyses. Comparable non-spike TCR breadth was observed between vaccine and placebo recipients, consistent with only spike being contained in the vaccine. The study lacked the statistical power to compare responses across vaccine doses or regimens.

Reading the germline V gene (reference sequence) gives CDR1 SEHNR and CDR2 FQNEAQ. The CDR3 goes from the cysteine to the phenylalanine over 11 residues. Just CDR3 DNA is preserved here, 33 bases in frame from base 1. The junction shows trimming of 2 bases on V and 9 bases on J, plus 5 bases between the germline ends. Read against the paper, the sample's treatment or condition label means: around 19 received Ad26.COV2.S at low or high dose, single or two shots; about 5 received placebo; per-sample allocation not given. For vaccine and placebo recipients, the sequenced repertoires came from samples collected on day 63 after the first injection. In Cohort 1b, roughly 25 adults aged 18-55 years were enrolled at a single site in Boston, USA, between 29 July and 7 August 2020. Ad26.COV2.S was a replication-incompetent adenovirus type 26 vector that expressed a prefusion-stabilized SARS-CoV-2 spike protein derived from the original Wuhan strain.

The immunoSEQ Assay was the method used to sequence TCRbeta CDR3 regions. After extraction, genomic DNA underwent amplification by bias-controlled multiplex PCR, followed by high-throughput sequencing. The published analysis was carried out like this. To quantify the absolute abundance of every unique TCRbeta CDR3 region, sequences were collapsed and filtered. T cell fraction was estimated by normalizing TCRbeta template counts to usable DNA, which was measured by amplifying reference genes present in all nucleated cells. Repertoire TCRs were annotated as SARS-CoV-2-specific by exact matching of V gene, CDR3 amino acid sequence and J gene to a known reactive TCR set. MIRA supplied the reference SARS-CoV-2 TCR set, which was filtered for enrichment in COVID-19-positive ImmuneCODE repertoires so that public or cross-reactive TCRs were removed. Using the MIRA antigens, annotated TCRs were further analysed by specific ORF or by position within an ORF. Depth was the summed frequency of annotated unique rearrangements, while breadth was defined as annotated unique rearrangements over total unique productive rearrangements. Two-sided Wilcoxon rank-sum tests were applied when comparing TCR breadth between groups. The clones in this table, taken by TCRdb from immuneACCESS, are in-frame only. Not every clone is retained; where verified, under half of the shortfall comes from an unresolved V gene, and the cause of the rest is unknown. D and trimming were read from the DNA, whereas the V and J calls and clone size are those reported in that table. The sample yields roughly 350,000 clones; less than 90% were counted once. The ten largest make up approximately 11% of the sample.

Remarks on this clone: Its antigen remains undetermined. The sample holds no much larger clone one base away, and base qualities are not on file.

The V and J genes are TRBV7-9 and TRBJ2-1, with the D gene call left open. The sequencing used peripheral blood, collected in a trial of Ad26.COV2.S vaccine versus placebo. This clonotype was sampled from a person between 18 and 65 years old who received the Ad26.COV2.S COVID-19 vaccine or a placebo. The nucleotide sequence is given as TGTGCCAGCAGCTTAACCGGTGAGCAGTTCTTC. This codes for CASSLTGEQFF.